This T cell receptor beta chain was obtained from a study of T-cell reconstitution after alpha-beta-depleted transplantation in children. This clonotype has a handful of counts. For TCRbeta, the library was prepared with unique molecular identifiers. In TCRdb, the PCR reads were re-called with MiXCR into one record per CDR3 protein. The table records a few hundred thousand distinct CDR3 sequences, about a tenth of them present only once. Unmatched junction bases numbered 8, after V lost 5 bases and J lost 4 bases. The CDR3 spans 15 residues. Germline values: CDR1 SGHTA, CDR2 FQGNSA. This receptor was obtained from a human donor who donated a stem cell graft to a child with acute myeloid leukemia. Specimen: PBMCs from the stem cell graft donor, collected from the stem cell graft. The V and J genes are TRBV7-2 and TRBJ1-2; 9 nucleotides agree with TRBD1. In DNA form, the CDR3 reads TGTGCCAGCAGCGGAGGGACAGGGCTAGGCTATGGCTACACCTTC. It encodes CASSGGTGLGYGYTF.